This T cell receptor (beta chain) was documented in a study of T cell repertoires in cytomegalovirus infection. Across the study: Recently identified HLA-C-restricted and well-studied HLA-B-restricted CMV epitopes were used. Matching HLA type and CMV infection were both indicated by public TCR beta signatures. Study-wide findings and caveats: Dominating the ex vivo response were HLA-C-restricted CMV-specific TCR beta clonotypes.

A remark on this clonotype: Its antigen is not known.

TCRdb re-derived calls from the reads in MiXCR, one entry per CDR3 protein. The sample lists over 25,000 distinct CDR3 sequences, around a fifth seen once, with about 82% in the top ten. There are 14 residues in the CDR3. Germline CDR1 and CDR2: MNHEY and SVGEGT. The V gene end was trimmed by 2 bases and the J gene end by 0 bases; junction bases not matched to a gene: 0. The source was CD8+ T cells from cultured PBMCs, collected from culture after CMV antigen stimulation. This chain joins TRBV6-2 or TRBV6-3 and TRBJ2-5; TRBD2 matches 7 bases. The receptor was derived from a human donor in good health (CMV status not recorded). Some clones in this sample may be carry-over from other donors' samples. The CDR3 here is CASSYGGDQETQYF. The CDR3 DNA is TGTGCCAGCAGTTACGGGGGGGACCAAGAGACCCAGTACTTC.